Following are 8 T cell receptor beta chains from one sample sequenced in a study of shared clonotypes between healthy human individuals. The assay was immunoSEQ multiplex PCR, and TCRdb's table has in-frame clones only and misses some. The sample includes 2 million to 2.5 million clones, over 85% of them seen just once. What was sequenced was naive CD4+ T cells from PBMCs. Indicated subset: CD45RA+ positively selected. Receptors originate from a man younger than 30 in good health. Some clones in this sample may be carry-over from other donors' samples.

This rearrangement joins TRBV28 to TRBJ2-7; 7 bases line up with TRBD2. The CDR3 loop spans 14 amino acids. Germline V gene lookup returns CDR1 MDHEN and CDR2 SYDVKM. The ends lost 6 bases at V and 2 bases at J; junction bases unmatched: 7. The CDR3 spells CASSSLAATYEQYF. CDR3 nucleotide sequence: TGTGCCAGCAGCTCTCTAGCGGCAACCTACGAGCAGTACTTC.

Worth noting for this clone: Other DNA sequences in this specimen translate into the identical CDR3. The chain has TRBV6-1 and TRBJ2-7; weak D call: TRBD1 (5 bases). The length of the CDR3 is 13 residues. V was trimmed by 3 bases and J by 2 bases, leaving 8 bases between them. Germline CDR1 and CDR2: MNHNS and SASEGT. DNA of the CDR3: TGTGCCAGCAGTGATCAGGGTGCCTACGAGCAGTACTTC. It translates to CASSDQGAYEQYF.

The chain employs TRBV5-4 and TRBJ1-1; 7 bases are a match to TRBD1. V trimming: 2 bases; J trimming: 2 bases; junction bases outside the gene matches: 6. The CDR3 has 15 residues. Germline V gene sequence: CDR1 SGHNT, CDR2 YYREEE (reference sequence). CDR3 in DNA: TGTGCCAGCAGCTTTTCGGGACAGCGTAACACTGAAGCTTTCTTT. Translated: CASSFSGQRNTEAFF.

The DNA of the CDR3 is TGTGCCAGCAGCTTGACAAGGGGTGGCTACACCTTC. Residues: CASSLTRGGYTF. The chain links TRBV5-4 to TRBJ1-2; D is perhaps TRBD1 (5 bases). Germline V gene lookup returns CDR1 SGHNT and CDR2 YYREEE (reference sequence). The CDR3 is 12 amino acids. V dropped 1 base and J dropped 7 bases, with 8 bases sitting between them.

A note on this clone: The same CDR3 is also encoded by other DNA sequences in this sample. This chain connects TRBV7-9 to TRBJ1-1; weak D call: TRBD1 (6 bases). CDR1 SEHNR and CDR2 FQNEAQ come from the germline V gene (reference sequence). Trimming took 5 bases from V and 5 from J, leaving 12 bases between them. The CDR3 runs to 13 residues. The CDR3 DNA is TGTGCCAGCAGCCTAACAGGGACTACTGAAGCTTTCTTT. It specifies CASSLTGTTEAFF.

The chain couples TRBV15 to TRBJ1-5; 8 bases are a match to TRBD1. The CDR3 contains 16 residues. Germline V lookup: CDR1 LNHNV, CDR2 YYDKDF (reference sequence). V lost 6 bases to trimming and J lost 6 bases; unmatched junction nucleotides: 13. The CDR3 protein is CATSNPDRGRGQPQHF. CDR3 DNA sequence: TGTGCCACCAGTAACCCCGACAGGGGAAGGGGTCAGCCCCAGCATTTT. Looking up the rest from reference TRBV15 and TRBJ1-5 gives the full variable domain: DAMVIQNPRYQVTQFGKPVTLSCSQTLNHNVMYWYQQKSSQAPKLLFHYYDKDFNNEADTPDNFQSRRPNTSFCFLDIRSPGLGDTAMYLCATSNPDRGRGQPQHFGDGTRLSIL.

The CDR3: CASARGLGTGELFF. CDR3 sequence (DNA): TGTGCCAGCGCCCGTGGACTCGGAACCGGGGAGCTGTTTTTT. The chain couples TRBV27 to TRBJ2-2; TRBD2 is a possible D gene (5 bases). Trimming took 8 bases from V and 5 from J, leaving 15 bases between them. Germline V gene lookup returns CDR1 MNHEY and CDR2 SMNVEV (reference sequence). The CDR3 runs 14 residues.

The chain links TRBV5-4 to TRBJ1-1; perhaps TRBD1 as D (5 bases). Per the germline V gene, CDR1 is SGHNT and CDR2 is YYREEE (reference sequence). Trimming cost V 4 bases and J 1 base, with 11 bases left between them. The CDR3 contains 14 residues. CDR3 protein: CASSRGTANTEAFF. The DNA for the CDR3 is TGTGCCAGCAGCCGGGGGACCGCGAACACTGAAGCTTTCTTT.